This T cell receptor (beta chain) was identified during a study of T cells in Graves' hyperthyroidism and ophthalmopathy (dated 2019 in TCRdb). A note on the overall study: Peripheral blood samples were taken at initial diagnosis, before any treatment was given. TCR V-J signatures able to tell the groups apart were searched for in a discovery cohort of about a hundred patients, of whom around 43 had Graves' ophthalmopathy and about 60 had stable Graves' hyperthyroidism. Prospective prediction of ophthalmopathy was tested in an independent validation cohort consisting of about 20 hyperthyroidism patients and over 15 patients who later progressed to ophthalmopathy. The 85 to 100 discovery patients were divided at random into training and test sets in a 7:3 ratio. In about 6 Graves' hyperthyroidism patients, the study also compared T-cell repertoires from thyroid tissue with T-cell repertoires from blood. Once sampling was done, hyperthyroidism patients were given methimazole at a starting dose of 30 mg daily, whereas ophthalmopathy patients were given high-dose intravenous methylprednisolone. According to the paper, TCR Vbeta CDR3 sequencing was carried out on approximately 140 peripheral blood samples, which came from fewer than 50 ophthalmopathy, 70 to 80 hyperthyroidism and about 17 progressor patients.

From the germline V gene, CDR1 is WSHSY and CDR2 is SAAADI. The CDR3 has 12 amino acids, counting the end cysteine and phenylalanine. Kept here is only the CDR3 DNA, which spans 36 bases and is read in frame from base 1. As regards this clonotype: This receptor's antigen is unknown. One end of the junction fails to match germline, which may point to a read error.

Moderately to severely active disease, a Clinical Activity Score of at least 3, a NOSPECS grade of at least 4, and a duration under 3 months were present in ophthalmopathy patients. Exclusion was applied to patients with uncontrolled infections, other autoimmune diseases, pregnancy or lactation. Diagnoses were based on clinical symptoms, serum thyroxine and TRAb, thyroid ultrasound and orbital computed tomography. PBMCs were separated from roughly 10 ml of fresh peripheral blood using Ficoll-Paque density gradient centrifugation. Trizol reagent was used to extract total RNA, and RNA quality was then checked on an Agilent 2100 Bioanalyzer. General study outcomes and caveats: No statistical method was used to fix the sample size in advance, and group allocation was not hidden from the investigators. Most expanded thyroid clonotypes (frequency above 0.001) were also detected in blood, suggesting blood repertoires may reflect thyroid immune responses. In validation, the model predicted progression to ophthalmopathy a median of roughly 6.1 months before onset, with around 70% sensitivity and 72.22% specificity. In cross-validation, a model built on a 13 V-J signature told ophthalmopathy apart from stable hyperthyroidism with approximately 90% sensitivity and around 81% specificity, and in testing the same model reached 80%/75%.

Amplification of TCR beta CDR3 regions was carried out from RNA transcripts. For the first round of RT-PCR on the TCR CDR3, the HTBI primer set was used together with the Qiagen OneStep RT-PCR kit. The libraries were constructed in a second round of multiplex PCR and then size-selected and purified. Libraries were sequenced paired-end with 100 bp reads on an Illumina HiSeq2000. Per the authors' processing: SOAPnuke was used to process the raw data, removing reads that contained adapters or uncalled bases, had a mean Phred below 15, or lacked an exact match to the constant primer or identifier. High-quality paired reads were merged with COPE v1.2.5, and unique nucleotide sequences were defined as clonotypes. Clonotypes were aligned to IMGT TRBV, TRBD and TRBJ reference segments using MiTCR v1.1. The analysis included only V-J combinations with a frequency above 0.0001, which together covered more than 98% of the repertoires. The TCS score was defined as F50 (clonal expansion) divided by E x V (chaos), with BLOSUM62-based TCRdist calculated between CDR3 peptides within each V-J. Welch's t-statistics and random forest reduced around 510 V-J features to about 12, which were used in a naive Bayes classifier (R e1071). TCRdb itself trimmed the public reads at Q25 with fastp, ran MiXCR and retained productive beta chains. Each CDR3 protein gets just one entry, which takes the most common genes and DNA from the rows behind it. The V and J calls were determined by TCRdb, not by the authors. The sample table holds fewer than 500,000 distinct CDR3 sequences, of which roughly 15% were seen once. The ten largest account for roughly 13% of the sample.

The material sequenced was blood. The clonotype was recovered from a young man with Graves' ophthalmopathy. Recombination connected TRBV10-2 to TRBJ2-1; the D segment is perhaps TRBD1 or TRBD2, each sharing 5 matched bases. The DNA is as follows: TGCGCAAGCAGCAAAGGGACCAATGAGCAGTTCTTC. Its protein reads: CASSKGTNEQFF.